Each of the 23 T cell receptor beta chains below was sequenced from the same sample in a study of blood T cells in healthy people across ages. Alongside a J-beta primer mix, a sample-barcoded 5' primer served in a second PCR lasting roughly 7 to 11 cycles. TCRdb itself ran the 5' RACE reads through MiXCR, one entry per CDR3 protein. The sample carries 450,000 to 600,000 distinct CDR3 sequences, about a quarter recorded once. These data were likewise used in another study, on T cells of mothers and their children.

The sequencing input was blood. These receptors came from a boy aged 2 to 9 in good health.

The gene calls are TRBV7-2 and TRBJ2-7, with D hard to call. CDR1 and CDR2 from the germline V gene are SGHTA and FQGNSA. CDR3 length: 14 residues. Trimming cost V 5 bases and J 4 bases, with 15 bases left between them. This CDR3 is CASSRATTQYEQYF. The CDR3 region has the DNA TGTGCCAGCAGCAGGGCGACGACTCAGTACGAGCAGTACTTC.

V is TRBV29-1 and J is TRBJ2-3, with D hard to call. Trimming pared 4 bases from V and 8 bases from J, leaving 16 bases between. The CDR3 extends over 13 amino acids. CDR1 is SQVTM, CDR2 ANQGSEA, per germline. CDR3 DNA: TGCAGCGTTGGTGTGGGTTCTGCTATTACGCAGTATTTT. Its translation is CSVGVGSAITQYF.

This chain joins TRBV7-9 and TRBJ2-1; unclear D gene. The J call is in doubt because the DNA end fits TRBJ2-5 better. From germline, CDR1 is SEHNR and CDR2 FQNEAQ (reference sequence). This CDR3 comprises 14 residues. In nucleotides, the CDR3 is TGTGCCAGCAGCTTAGATCCGGAGAGGGAGACCCAGTACTTC. It yields the protein CASSLDPERETQYF.

The CDR3 bases are TGCAGCGTTCAGAAAATGAACACTGAAGCTTTCTTT. Protein: CSVQKMNTEAFF. The chain uses TRBV29-1 and TRBJ1-1; no definite D call. The CDR3 has 12 residues. Germline V CDR1 and CDR2: SQVTM, ANQGSEA. Trimming removed 5 bases from V and 0 bases from J, with 7 bases in between.

This clonotype was detected a few times. V usage is TRBV2 and J usage is TRBJ2-4; D possibly uses TRBD1 or TRBD2 (5 bases each). The ends were cut back, 6 bases at V and 6 bases at J, with 9 bases in the middle. The CDR3 runs 12 residues. From germline, CDR1 is SNHLY and CDR2 FYNNEI. The CDR3 loop is CASRGERNIQYF. The CDR3 nucleotides are TGTGCCAGCAGAGGGGAGAGAAACATTCAGTACTTC. Using reference TRBV2 and TRBJ2-4 for the parts outside the CDR3, the full variable domain is EPEVTQTPSHQVTQMGQEVILRCVPISNHLYFYWYRQILGQKVEFLVSFYNNEISEKSEIFDDQFSVERPDGSNFTLKIRSTKLEDSAMYFCASRGERNIQYFGAGTRLSVL.

In its sample, this clonotype was seen a few times. This chain uses TRBV16 with TRBJ2-7; TRBD1 agrees at 7 bases. CDR1 is KGHSY and CDR2 is FQNENV in the germline V gene. CDR3 length: 15 amino acids. J gave up 6 bases and V 1 base, and 9 bases lay outside the gene matches. The CDR3 bases are TGTGCCAGCAGCCAATTGCCAGGGGGTATGTGCGAGCAGTACTTC. It encodes CASSQLPGGMCEQYF.

This clonotype was counted only a few times. The chain carries TRBV7-2 and TRBJ2-3; a weak D match, TRBD2 (6 bases). The CDR3 covers 13 residues. The germline V gene has CDR1 SGHTA and CDR2 FQGNSA. With 3 bases removed from V and 5 bases from J, the gap between germline ends came to 9 bases. The chain's CDR3 is CASSFGGEDTQYF. For the CDR3, the DNA is TGTGCCAGCAGCTTCGGGGGAGAAGATACGCAGTATTTT.

This clonotype has only a few counts. The chain is built from TRBV12-3 or TRBV12-4 and TRBJ1-2, with 7 bases aligning to TRBD1. Losses at the gene ends were 4 bases for V and 4 bases for J; bases not matched to a gene: 3. The CDR3 has 13 amino acids. The CDR3 is CASSWDSLYGYTF. The CDR3 DNA is TGTGCCAGCAGTTGGGACAGCCTCTATGGCTACACCTTC.

The rearrangement links TRBV27 to TRBJ1-2; TRBD1 is a possible D gene (6 bases). Germline loops: CDR1 MNHEY, CDR2 SMNVEV (reference sequence). V was cut by 5 bases and J by 4 bases, with 17 bases left in between. This CDR3 region has 15 residues. CDR3 coding DNA: TGTGCCAGCAGTCGGGAGGCCAGGACAGCCTATGGCTACACCTTC. Translating it yields CASSREARTAYGYTF.

In this sample, this clonotype turned up a few times. The CDR3 sequence: CASSQEGKTQYF. In DNA form, the CDR3 reads TGTGCCAGCAGCCAAGAAGGAAAGACCCAGTACTTC. This chain connects TRBV3-1 to TRBJ2-5; D unresolved. From germline, CDR1 is LGHDT and CDR2 YNNKEL (reference sequence). The CDR3 loop spans 12 amino acids. Trimming cost V 0 bases and J 6 bases, with 5 bases left between them.

The J gene is TRBJ2-3, the V gene TRBV19; D might be TRBD1 or TRBD2, each matching 5 bases. Germline CDR1 and CDR2: LNHDA and SQIVND (reference sequence). Trimming cost V 7 bases and J 2 bases, with 16 bases left between them. This CDR3 is built from 15 residues. CDR3 region: CASTLVWGSTDTQYF. For the CDR3, the DNA is TGTGCCAGTACCCTAGTGTGGGGGTCCACAGATACGCAGTATTTT. The entire variable domain, with the rest obtained from reference TRBV19 and TRBJ2-3, is as follows: DGGITQSPKYLFRKEGQNVTLSCEQNLNHDAMYWYRQDPGQGLRLIYYSQIVNDFQKGDIAEGYSVSREKKESFPLTVTSAQKNPTAFYLCASTLVWGSTDTQYFGPGTRLTVL.

The V call is TRBV29-1, the J call TRBJ1-5; TRBD1 aligns across 8 bases. The trim removed 4 bases at V and 1 base at J, leaving 6 bases unmatched. From germline, CDR1 is SQVTM and CDR2 ANQGSEA. The CDR3 loop spans 15 amino acids. The chain's CDR3 is CSVACQGASNQPQHF. The CDR3 DNA reads TGCAGCGTTGCTTGTCAGGGGGCGAGCAATCAGCCCCAGCATTTT.

A single count supports this clonotype. J is TRBJ2-7 and V is TRBV11-3; D perhaps matches TRBD2 (5 bases). The DNA matches TRBJ2-5 better at its end, which makes the J call doubtful. The CDR3 has 13 amino acids. The V gene's germline CDR1 is SGHNT and CDR2 YENEEA. This CDR3 is CASSLSSAGTQYF. The CDR3 coding sequence is TGTGCCAGCAGCTTAAGTTCGGCGGGGACCCAGTACTTC.

This rearrangement joins TRBV29-1 to TRBJ2-5; D may be TRBD1 (6 bases). Germline V gives CDR1 SQVTM, CDR2 ANQGSEA. The CDR3 covers 11 residues. Trimming left V 8 bases short and J 4 bases short, with 11 bases between. CDR3 nucleotide sequence: TGCAGCTTCAGCAGGGGAGAGACCCAGTACTTC. Protein: CSFSRGETQYF.

The chain uses TRBV5-1 and TRBJ2-3; perhaps TRBD2 as D (5 bases). V lost 4 bases and J lost 0, with 12 bases in between. Germline V gene data show CDR1 as SGHRS and CDR2 as YFSETQ. This CDR3 region has 15 residues. The CDR3 coding sequence is TGCGCCAGCAGCGGACTGGGATCTAGCACAGATACGCAGTATTTT. Translated: CASSGLGSSTDTQYF.

The chain's CDR3 is CSARHEGVGLRGDTQYF. The CDR3 nucleotides are TGCAGTGCTAGGCATGAGGGAGTTGGACTTCGCGGAGATACGCAGTATTTT. V usage is TRBV20-1 and J usage is TRBJ2-3; weak D call: TRBD2 (5 bases). The CDR3 is 17 residues long. CDR1 DFQATT and CDR2 SNEGSKA come from the germline V gene (reference sequence). Trimming cost V 3 bases and J 5 bases, with 24 bases left between them.

In its sample, this clonotype was seen a few times. V usage is TRBV19 and J usage is TRBJ1-2; D is ambiguous. V gave up 7 bases and J gave up 8 bases, with 20 bases separating them. Per the germline V gene, CDR1 is LNHDA and CDR2 is SQIVND (reference sequence). The length of the CDR3 is 14 residues. The CDR3 region has the DNA TGTGCCAGTATGGCCCGAGCCCAGTATCAAGGCTACACCTTC. Translation: CASMARAQYQGYTF.

This clonotype was seen a handful of times. CDR3 in amino acids: CASSLVSYNINEQFF. The CDR3 nucleotides are TGCGCCAGCAGCTTGGTTAGTTATAATATTAATGAGCAGTTCTTC. The rearrangement joins TRBV5-1 to TRBJ2-5, with unresolved D. The J call may be mistaken, given a closer DNA end match to TRBJ2-1. The CDR3 spans 15 residues. Germline CDR1 is SGHRS and CDR2 is YFSETQ.

The chain recombines TRBV7-9 with TRBJ2-3, with TRBD2 matching 7 bases. Germline loops: CDR1 SEHNR, CDR2 FQNEAQ (reference sequence). The CDR3 spans 17 residues. V gave up 0 bases and J gave up 1 base; unmatched junction bases: 7. The CDR3 region is CASSLASGAGGTDTQYF. CDR3 DNA sequence: TGTGCCAGCAGCTTAGCCTCCGGGGCGGGAGGCACAGATACGCAGTATTTT. Full variable domain (remainder filled in from reference TRBV7-9 and TRBJ2-3): DTGVSQNPRHKITKRGQNVTFRCDPISEHNRLYWYRQTLGQGPEFLTYFQNEAQLEKSRLLSDRFSAERPKGSFSTLEIQRTEQGDSAMYLCASSLASGAGGTDTQYFGPGTRLTVL.

The CDR3 loop is CASSLGLAGGRGSYEQYF. The CDR3 coding sequence is TGTGCCAGCAGCTTGGGACTAGCGGGAGGCCGGGGGTCCTACGAGCAGTACTTC. The gene calls are TRBV5-5 and TRBJ2-7; 13 bases are a match to TRBD2. J lost 1 base, V lost 0 bases, and 7 bases had no gene match. Per the germline V gene, CDR1 is SGHKS and CDR2 is YYEKEE (reference sequence). The CDR3 loop spans 18 amino acids.

A few counts support this clonotype. The CDR3: CASSYPPSSALSPLDTQYF. The CDR3 DNA reads TGCGCCAGCAGCTACCCTCCGAGTAGCGCCTTATCACCACTGGATACGCAGTATTTT. V usage is TRBV5-1 and J usage is TRBJ2-3, with D possibly TRBD2 on 5 matching bases. The germline gives CDR1 SGHRS, CDR2 YFSETQ. V was clipped by 3 bases and J by 6 bases, with 29 bases between them. The CDR3 is made up of 19 amino acids.

This sequence joins TRBV12-5 and TRBJ2-6, with D possibly being TRBD2 (5 bases). The V end lost 6 bases, the J end lost 4 bases, and 16 bases lay between the germline ends. There are 16 residues in the CDR3. Germline V CDR1 and CDR2: LGHNT, FRNRAP. The CDR3 region has the DNA TGTGCTAGTGGGGCCGATTCGGGGTGGGGGGCCAACGTCCTGACTTTC. It codes for CASGADSGWGANVLTF.

This clonotype occurred once. The chain carries TRBV4-2 and TRBJ1-4; possible D gene TRBD1, 5 bases. This CDR3 is 16 amino acids long. Germline V lookup: CDR1 LGHNA, CDR2 YNFKEQ. Trimming took 0 bases from V and 5 from J, leaving 13 bases between them. In DNA form, the CDR3 reads TGTGCCAGCAGCCAAGAAGGGACCCTAGGGAATGAAAAACTGTTTTTT. It codes for CASSQEGTLGNEKLFF.